One sample yielded the 4 T cell receptor beta chains listed below, sequenced in a study of cytomegalovirus exposure and HLA in healthy donors. 60 Vbeta and 13 Jbeta primers were used in PCR. The data were produced by immunoSEQ multiplex PCR, yet TCRdb's version contains in-frame clones alone and is incomplete. The sample gives 160,000 or so clones, approximately 81% of which show up once; around 2% is in the top ten. Sequenced material: PBMCs. The receptors were gathered from a man between 18 and 29 years old in good health and CMV-seronegative.

This chain uses TRBV6-5 with TRBJ2-7, with unresolved D. V gave up 2 bases and J gave up 3 bases, with 11 bases separating them. CDR1 and CDR2 from the germline V gene are MNHEY and SVGAGI. CDR3 length equals 14 residues. The CDR3, as DNA: TGTGCCAGCAGTTACCCCCGGGTGGTCTACGAGCAGTACTTC. Its translation is CASSYPRVVYEQYF.

V and J are TRBV4-3 and TRBJ1-2; D is ambiguous. Trimming pared 0 bases from V and 6 bases from J, leaving 20 bases between. The germline gives CDR1 LGHNA, CDR2 YSLEER. The CDR3 spans 17 residues. The CDR3 loop reads CASSQDVGMRAYHGYTF. The CDR3 DNA is TGCGCCAGCAGCCAAGATGTCGGTATGAGGGCTTATCATGGCTACACCTTC.

The chain couples TRBV9 to TRBJ2-3, with 8 bases that match TRBD1. Looked up from germline, CDR1 is SGDLS and CDR2 is YYNGEE. CDR3 length: 16 amino acids. Losses at the gene ends were 4 bases for V and 1 base for J; bases not matched to a gene: 8. The CDR3 nucleotides read TGTGCCAGCAGCTCCTGGACAGGGATTCGCACAGATACGCAGTATTTT. This translates into CASSSWTGIRTDTQYF.

The chain couples TRBV11-2 to TRBJ2-7; D might be TRBD1 (6 bases). The germline V gene has CDR1 SGHAT and CDR2 FQNNGV. The length of the CDR3 is 14 residues. Trimming removed 3 bases from V and 4 bases from J, with 13 bases in between. The CDR3 coding sequence is TGTGCCAGCAGCTTCGCGACAGGAACGTACGAGCAGTACTTC. Encoded protein: CASSFATGTYEQYF. The complete variable domain, with remaining parts taken from reference TRBV11-2 and TRBJ2-7, reads EAGVAQSPRYKIIEKRQSVAFWCNPISGHATLYWYQQILGQGPKLLIQFQNNGVVDDSQLPKDRFSAERLKGVDSTLKIQPAKLEDSAVYLCASSFATGTYEQYFGPGTRLTVT.